The 16 T cell receptor beta chains presented below share a single source sample, sequenced in a study of radiation and T cells in renal cell carcinoma. Time point denoted: blood 4 weeks post-SBRT, at nephrectomy. The treatment was: 15 Gy SBRT to primary tumor, nephrectomy 4 weeks later. Produced via immunoSEQ multiplex PCR; TCRdb's table is partial and in-frame only. This table holds tens of thousands of clones, about 82% found once. Source: blood, taken from a patient whose treatment included radiotherapy and nephrectomy. Receptor source: a man in his fifties with renal cell carcinoma.

This chain uses TRBV4-2 with TRBJ1-6; 8 nucleotides match TRBD1. CDR3 length: 14 residues. Losses at the gene ends were 4 bases for V and 10 bases for J; bases not matched to a gene: 6. Germline V CDR1 and CDR2: LGHNA, YNFKEQ. For the CDR3, the DNA is TGTGCCAGCAGCCGGACAGGGAGGTCCTCACCCCTCCACTTT. Protein product: CASSRTGRSSPLHF.

The rearrangement links TRBV2 to TRBJ1-5, with 8 positions matching TRBD1. The ends lost 1 base at V and 7 bases at J; junction bases unmatched: 6. The CDR3 spans 15 residues. Germline CDR1 and CDR2: SNHLY and FYNNEI. CDR3 sequence: CASSEGAGGGQPQHF. The DNA for the CDR3 is TGTGCCAGCAGTGAAGGGGCAGGGGGCGGGCAGCCCCAGCATTTT. The whole variable domain, filled in from reference TRBV2 and TRBJ1-5, reads EPEVTQTPSHQVTQMGQEVILRCVPISNHLYFYWYRQILGQKVEFLVSFYNNEISEKSEIFDDQFSVERPDGSNFTLKIRSTKLEDSAMYFCASSEGAGGGQPQHFGDGTRLSIL.

The chain combines TRBV9 with TRBJ2-5, with a weak D call TRBD2 (7 bases). Trimming pared 0 bases from V and 4 bases from J, leaving 13 bases between. CDR1 is SGDLS, CDR2 YYNGEE, per germline. This CDR3 has 15 amino acids. CDR3 loop: CASSVAGGPGETQYF. The CDR3 DNA sequence: TGTGCCAGCAGCGTAGCGGGGGGCCCGGGAGAGACCCAGTACTTC.

Note on this clone: The junction shows a germline mismatch at one end, possibly a read error. DNA of the CDR3: TGCCCCCCGTCCTACGAGCAGTACTTC. Amino acid sequence: CPPSYEQYF. The chain is built from TRBV5-6 and TRBJ2-7; D not certain. Germline lookup yields CDR1 SGHDT and CDR2 YYEEEE. The length of the CDR3 is 9 residues. The variable domain in full, with the rest retrieved from reference TRBV5-6 and TRBJ2-7, is DAGVTQSPTHLIKTRGQQVTLRCSPKSGHDTVSWYQQALGQGPQFIFQYYEEEERQRGNFPDRFSGHQFPNYSSELNVNALLLGDSALYLCPPSYEQYFGPGTRLTVT.

The J gene is TRBJ1-6, the V gene TRBV27; D not certain. V lost 5 bases and J lost 2, with 13 bases in between. Germline lookup yields CDR1 MNHEY and CDR2 SMNVEV (reference sequence). CDR3 length equals 16 residues. The CDR3 region has the DNA TGTGCCAGCAGTCCTACACCCTCCCCCTATAATTCACCCCTCCACTTT. This translates into CASSPTPSPYNSPLHF.

The V gene is TRBV2, the J gene TRBJ2-1; weak D call: TRBD2 (7 bases). With 5 bases removed from V and 9 bases from J, the gap between germline ends came to 17 bases. Germline-derived CDR1 and CDR2 are SNHLY and FYNNEI. There are 14 residues in the CDR3. The CDR3 sequence is CASSSGGLLSEQFF. CDR3 bases: TGTGCCAGCAGTTCCGGGGGGCTATTATCTGAGCAGTTCTTC.

The rearrangement links TRBV6-1 to TRBJ2-1, with no clear D. The length of the CDR3 is 11 residues. V dropped 7 bases and J dropped 9 bases, with 10 bases sitting between them. Germline-derived CDR1 and CDR2 are MNHNS and SASEGT. CDR3 residues: CASKYYGEQFF. CDR3 nucleotide sequence: TGTGCCAGCAAATATTACGGTGAGCAGTTCTTC.

The chain is built from TRBV30 and TRBJ1-2; the D is unclear. CDR1 is GTSNPN, CDR2 SVGIG, per germline (reference sequence). V lost 4 bases, J lost 4 bases, and 13 bases lay in between. This CDR3 contains 13 residues. CDR3 sequence (DNA): TGTGCCTGGAAGAGGGTCGGAGGCTATGGCTACACCTTC. This gives the protein CAWKRVGGYGYTF.

The chain combines TRBV30 with TRBJ2-1; D may be TRBD1 (6 bases). The CDR3 runs to 14 residues. Germline loops: CDR1 GTSNPN, CDR2 SVGIG (reference sequence). The V and J ends lost 3 bases and 2 bases respectively, with 11 bases between them. The CDR3 DNA sequence: TGTGCCTGGAGCTCCGGGACACCCTACAATGAGCAGTTCTTC. This codes for CAWSSGTPYNEQFF.

This clone was found a few times. The chain recombines TRBV30 with TRBJ2-3; TRBD2 is a possible D gene (6 bases). In germline, CDR1 is GTSNPN, CDR2 SVGIG (reference sequence). The length of the CDR3 is 12 residues. Trimming cost V 3 bases and J 10 bases, with 14 bases left between them. CDR3 in amino acids: CAWSQDRRAQYF. As DNA, the CDR3 is TGTGCCTGGAGCCAAGATAGGAGGGCGCAGTATTTT.

The chain recombines TRBV4-3 with TRBJ2-3; D might be TRBD2 (5 bases). In germline, CDR1 is LGHNA, CDR2 YSLEER. The CDR3 is 17 residues long. Trimming cost V 4 bases and J 2 bases, with 19 bases left between them. CDR3 region: CASSPIGGTSFTDTQYF. The CDR3 coding sequence is TGCGCCAGCAGCCCCATCGGCGGCACTAGTTTCACAGATACGCAGTATTTT.

The chain links TRBV5-1 to TRBJ1-1; D might be TRBD1 (5 bases). Trimming stripped 1 base from V and 4 bases from J, with 11 bases between. Germline lookup yields CDR1 SGHRS and CDR2 YFSETQ. CDR3 length: 14 amino acids. Written as DNA, the CDR3 is TGCGCCAGCAGCTTGTTCCAGGGCGGCACTGAAGCTTTCTTT. Amino acid sequence: CASSLFQGGTEAFF.

The chain uses TRBV4-1 and TRBJ2-2, with 8 positions matching TRBD1. The CDR3 runs 15 residues. Germline CDR1 is MGHRA and CDR2 is YSYEKL. With V trimmed by 1 base and J by 5 bases, 3 bases remained unmatched. The CDR3 is CASSQGDRSTGELFF. The DNA of the CDR3 is TGCGCCAGCAGCCAAGGGGACAGGAGTACCGGGGAGCTGTTTTTT.

The chain couples TRBV21-1 to TRBJ1-1; TRBD1 reflects the table's D call only, with no check against the DNA. TRBV21-1 is reported as a pseudogene. There are 16 residues in the CDR3. CDR3 loop: CAWSRNRGYVNTEAFF. The CDR3 region has the DNA TGTGCCTGGTCGAGGAACAGGGGGTACGTGAACACTGAAGCTTTCTTT.

Of note for this clone: The junction shows a germline mismatch at one end, possibly a read error. In the same sample, other DNA sequences code for this CDR3. V is TRBV7-7 and J is TRBJ2-7; 7 bases map to TRBD1. The CDR3 is 14 amino acids. CDR1 is SSHAT, CDR2 FNYEAQ, per germline (reference sequence). The CDR3 DNA reads as TGTGCTAGCAGCCCTGGGCAGGGGGCCTACGAGCAGTACTTC. It specifies CASSPGQGAYEQYF.

In DNA form, the CDR3 reads TGCAGTGCTAGGACAGGACGAGGCTACACCTTC. Amino acids: CSARTGRGYTF. The V call is TRBV20-1, the J call TRBJ1-2, with D possibly matching TRBD1 (6 bases). V lost 3 bases and J 8 bases, leaving 10 bases between the germline ends. The CDR3 spans 11 residues. The germline gives CDR1 DFQATT, CDR2 SNEGSKA (reference sequence).